The 3 T cell receptor beta chains listed next were all sequenced from one sample in a study of patients and donors after allogeneic stem cell transplantation. TCRdb reprocessed the RT-PCR reads with MiXCR, giving one entry per CDR3 protein. The profile shows 190,000 or so distinct CDR3 sequences, more than 35% of them singletons. The sequenced sample consisted of blood, either unsorted or a sorted T cell fraction (not recorded which). The receptors originated from a human donor who was either an allogeneic HSCT recipient or a stem cell or donor lymphocyte infusion donor (not recorded which). It is not recorded whose cells these are; they may come from a transplant donor.

This clonotype was detected a few times. One end of the junction is discordant with germline, which a read error may explain. This chain uses TRBV7-9 with TRBJ2-3; D gene uncertain. The CDR3 covers 15 residues. Germline loops: CDR1 SEHNR, CDR2 FQNEAQ (reference sequence). DNA of the CDR3: TGTGCCAGCAGTTTAGAAGGAGCTGGGACAGATACGCAGTATTTT. Translating it yields CASSLEGAGTDTQYF.

This clonotype has only a few counts. V gene TRBV12-3 or TRBV12-4 combines with J gene TRBJ1-2; no firm D call. This CDR3 has 13 amino acids. V lost 7 bases and J 3 bases, leaving 12 bases between the germline ends. Here the CDR3 DNA reads TGTGCCAGCACCCGAAGGGAATACTATGGCTACACCTTC. This encodes CASTRREYYGYTF.

The rearrangement links TRBV5-1 to TRBJ1-6; D unclear. The germline V and J ends were trimmed by 0 bases and 11 bases, with 9 bases remaining between them. The CDR3 extends over 13 amino acids. Germline CDR1 reads SGHRS; CDR2 reads YFSETQ. The CDR3 protein is CASSLDTRTPLHF. CDR3 in DNA: TGCGCCAGCAGCTTGGATACCCGCACACCCCTCCACTTT.